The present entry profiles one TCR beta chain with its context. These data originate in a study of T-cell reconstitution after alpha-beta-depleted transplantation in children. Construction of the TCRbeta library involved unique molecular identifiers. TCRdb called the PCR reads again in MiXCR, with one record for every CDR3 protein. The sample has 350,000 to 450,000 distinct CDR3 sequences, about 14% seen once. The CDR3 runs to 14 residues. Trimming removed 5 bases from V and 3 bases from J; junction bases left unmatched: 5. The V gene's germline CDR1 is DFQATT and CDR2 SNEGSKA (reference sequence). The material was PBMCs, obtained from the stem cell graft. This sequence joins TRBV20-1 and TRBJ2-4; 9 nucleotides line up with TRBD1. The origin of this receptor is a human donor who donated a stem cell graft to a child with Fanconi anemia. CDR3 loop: CSAPDRGVKNIQYF. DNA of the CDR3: TGCAGTGCTCCAGACAGGGGGGTCAAAAACATTCAGTACTTC.